These T cell receptor beta chains were read from a single sample in a study of human T cells and chemical hapten exposure. TCRdb processed the RACE reads anew with MiXCR; each CDR3 protein has one entry. The table records about 250,000 distinct CDR3 sequences, roughly 7.4% of them present only once. The sample consisted of whole blood, taken in connection with sensitization to the hapten diphenylcyclopropenone (DPC). These TCRs come from a man aged 18-30 years with alopecia areata. Some clones in this sample may be carry-over from other donors' samples. The CDR3 runs from the conserved cysteine through the conserved F or W. Fields, in order: CDR3 length, V gene, J gene, CDR3 protein.

14,TRBV27,TRBJ2-7,CASRPGTDVSEQYF
15,TRBV7-9,TRBJ2-3,CASRDRTGNTDTQYF
16,TRBV4-3,TRBJ2-2,CASSQDGGRITGELFF
17,TRBV7-9,TRBJ1-3,CASSLDGTGLIGNTIYF
13,TRBV5-1,TRBJ2-7,CASSPGTEDEQYF
11,TRBV7-9,TRBJ1-2,CASSDPHGYTF
14,TRBV20-1,TRBJ2-5,CSARDGGSQETQYF
16,TRBV18,TRBJ2-3,CASSPDRGFSTDTQYF
14,TRBV7-9,TRBJ2-2,CASSWTGGAGELFF
15,TRBV28,TRBJ2-7,CASSRGRGLGYEQYF
13,TRBV11-3,TRBJ2-3,CASSLASQNTQYF
15,TRBV28,TRBJ1-1,CASSPGDRGHTEAFF
17,TRBV6-9,TRBJ1-2,CASRGTLEQGEEGGYTF
13,TRBV2,TRBJ1-2,CASSDKENYGYTF
13,TRBV6-5,TRBJ2-4,CASSYSLQNIQYF
14,TRBV28,TRBJ1-2,CASTPGGDRYGYTF
14,TRBV7-6,TRBJ1-1,CASSLGGHHTEAFF
14,TRBV4-2,TRBJ2-7,CASSQYRVSYEQYF
16,TRBV4-2,TRBJ2-3,CASSQSGTSLADTQYF
14,TRBV14,TRBJ2-1,CASSLLAGGHEQFF